The 27 T cell receptor beta chains reported below all come from one sample, sequenced in a study of cytomegalovirus exposure and HLA in healthy donors. The PCR was carried out with 60 Vbeta primers and 13 Jbeta primers. Sequencing used immunoSEQ multiplex PCR; TCRdb keeps in-frame clones, though not all of them. This sample yields about 140,000 clones, of which over 60% are seen a single time; 1.5% to 2% belongs to the top ten. Sequencing was done on a sample of PBMCs. These receptors all come from a woman aged 30 to 39 in good health and CMV-seronegative.

This clone turned up a few times. The V and J genes are TRBV6-1 and TRBJ1-6; possibly TRBD1 for D (6 bases). Germline V gene sequence: CDR1 MNHNS, CDR2 SASEGT. The CDR3 sequence is 15 residues long. The germline V and J ends were trimmed by 2 bases and 10 bases, with 15 bases remaining between them. CDR3 region: CASSEIRTVGSPLHF. Written as DNA, the CDR3 is TGTGCCAGCAGTGAAATAAGGACAGTAGGCTCACCCCTCCACTTT.

The genes are TRBV7-2 and TRBJ1-2; 9 bases agree with TRBD1. With V trimmed by 5 bases and J by 9 bases, 19 bases remained unmatched. CDR1 and CDR2 from the germline V gene are SGHTA and FQGNSA. The CDR3 has 17 residues. In DNA form, the CDR3 reads TGTGCCAGCAGCCCAAGAGTTCCGGGACAGGGTACCCCCCGCTACACCTTC. This sequence encodes CASSPRVPGQGTPRYTF. Filled out from reference TRBV7-2 and TRBJ1-2, the complete variable domain reads GAGVSQSPSNKVTEKGKDVELRCDPISGHTALYWYRQSLGQGLEFLIYFQGNSAPDKSGLPSDRFSAERTGGSVSTLTIQRTQQEDSAVYLCASSPRVPGQGTPRYTFGSGTRLTVV.

The chain couples TRBV6-1 to TRBJ2-2; TRBD2 matches 12 bases. The CDR3 covers 19 residues. V trimming: 3 bases; J trimming: 5 bases; junction bases outside the gene matches: 13. Germline V gives CDR1 MNHNS, CDR2 SASEGT. CDR3 sequence: CASSDESSGGAGGTGELFF. DNA of the CDR3: TGTGCCAGCAGTGATGAGTCTAGCGGGGGGGCAGGTGGTACCGGGGAGCTGTTTTTT.

This chain links TRBV4-2 with TRBJ1-3; tentative D call: TRBD1 (5 bases). Trimming took 1 base from V and 0 from J, leaving 13 bases between them. CDR1 is LGHNA, CDR2 YNFKEQ, per germline. CDR3 length: 17 residues. The CDR3 loop reads CASSQGGTPISGNTIYF. In DNA form, the CDR3 reads TGTGCCAGCAGCCAAGGGGGGACTCCCATCTCTGGAAACACCATATATTTT.

The rearrangement joins TRBV27 to TRBJ1-1; possibly TRBD1 for D (6 bases). The CDR3 consists of 15 residues. The V gene's germline CDR1 is MNHEY and CDR2 SMNVEV (reference sequence). Trimming stripped 2 bases from V and 8 bases from J, with 18 bases between. CDR3 nucleotides: TGTGCCAGCAGTTTAGCCACGGGACAACTGAAGGAAGCTTTCTTT. This codes for CASSLATGQLKEAFF.

In this sample, this clone turned up many times. This sequence joins TRBV25-1 and TRBJ2-1; 10 bases agree with TRBD2. V lost 4 bases to trimming and J lost 5 bases; unmatched junction nucleotides: 14. The CDR3 runs 18 residues. CDR1 and CDR2 from the germline V gene are MGHDK and SYGVNS. DNA of the CDR3: TGTGCCAGCAGTGCCAGCGGGGGGGCCGGTTTTTCCCACAATGAGCAGTTCTTC. Translating gives CASSASGGAGFSHNEQFF.

This clone has just one count. V and J are TRBV6-1 and TRBJ1-4, with 8 bases that match TRBD1. Germline lookup yields CDR1 MNHNS and CDR2 SASEGT. The V segment lost 3 bases and the J segment 7 bases; nucleotides outside the gene matches: 13. CDR3 length: 17 residues. The CDR3 sequence is CASSDPGGEFRSEKLFF. CDR3 coding DNA: TGTGCCAGCAGTGACCCAGGGGGCGAGTTTCGATCTGAAAAACTGTTTTTT.

V is TRBV27 and J is TRBJ1-2; TRBD1 matches at 7 bases. The CDR3 is 14 residues long. Germline lookup yields CDR1 MNHEY and CDR2 SMNVEV (reference sequence). J was trimmed by 1 base and V by 4 bases; bases with no gene match: 3. CDR3 in amino acids: CASSYQGVNYGYTF. Written as DNA, the CDR3 is TGTGCCAGCAGTTACCAGGGGGTTAACTATGGCTACACCTTC.

V and J are TRBV27 and TRBJ1-2; 8 bases match TRBD1. V trimming: 2 bases; J trimming: 6 bases; junction bases outside the gene matches: 8. The length of the CDR3 is 15 residues. The germline CDR1 and CDR2 sequences are MNHEY and SMNVEV (reference sequence). The DNA of the CDR3 is TGTGCCAGCAGTTTAACTAAGGACAGGGTGAATGGCTACACCTTC. Protein product: CASSLTKDRVNGYTF.

Turning to this clone: Other DNA sequences in this sample translate to the same CDR3. This chain connects TRBV5-1 to TRBJ1-4, with a tentative D call TRBD1 (6 bases). V lost 4 bases, J lost 0 bases, and 10 bases lay in between. This CDR3 contains 15 residues. Germline loops: CDR1 SGHRS, CDR2 YFSETQ. The CDR3 DNA follows: TGCGCCAGCAGCACGACAGGCGCAACTAATGAAAAACTGTTTTTT. Protein: CASSTTGATNEKLFF.

This rearrangement joins TRBV19 to TRBJ1-2, with TRBD1 as a possible D gene (5 bases). The CDR3 is 14 residues long. Germline values: CDR1 LNHDA, CDR2 SQIVND (reference sequence). Trimming shortened V by 3 bases and J by 7 bases, and 15 bases separated the two germline ends. The CDR3 DNA reads TGTGCCAGTAGTATCGGAGCGAGGGGACTTGGCTACACCTTC. It is translated as CASSIGARGLGYTF.

This chain links TRBV5-4 with TRBJ1-3; 10 bases agree with TRBD1. Looked up from germline, CDR1 is SGHNT and CDR2 is YYREEE (reference sequence). There are 16 residues in the CDR3. With 3 bases clipped from V and 0 bases from J, the junction kept 3 bases outside the gene matches. The CDR3 DNA reads TGTGCCAGCAGCTCAAGGGACAGGGGCTCTGGAAACACCATATATTTT. Encoded protein: CASSSRDRGSGNTIYF.

This chain uses TRBV7-2 with TRBJ2-2; the D gene is possibly TRBD1 (5 bases). Trimming stripped 1 base from V and 4 bases from J, with 10 bases between. The V gene's germline CDR1 is SGHTA and CDR2 FQGNSA. The CDR3 extends over 15 amino acids. The CDR3, as DNA: TGTGCCAGCAGCTTAGTGGGGCAGCCCACCGGGGAGCTGTTTTTT. Its protein product is CASSLVGQPTGELFF.

The CDR3 is CASSYGGGGQETQYF. CDR3 in DNA: TGCGCCAGCAGCTACGGCGGGGGGGGACAAGAGACCCAGTACTTC. J is TRBJ2-5 and V is TRBV5-1; 9 bases match TRBD2. CDR3 size: 15 residues. The V segment lost 3 bases and the J segment 2 bases; nucleotides outside the gene matches: 5. Germline V lookup: CDR1 SGHRS, CDR2 YFSETQ.

This clone was observed once. The genes are TRBV2 and TRBJ2-7; 8 bases map to TRBD2. CDR1 and CDR2 from the germline V gene are SNHLY and FYNNEI. The CDR3 sequence is 14 residues long. Losses at the gene ends were 6 bases for V and 0 bases for J; bases not matched to a gene: 4. The CDR3 sequence is CASRGSGASYEQYF. In DNA form, the CDR3 reads TGTGCCAGCAGAGGTAGCGGGGCCTCCTACGAGCAGTACTTC. Filled out from reference TRBV2 and TRBJ2-7, the complete variable domain reads EPEVTQTPSHQVTQMGQEVILRCVPISNHLYFYWYRQILGQKVEFLVSFYNNEISEKSEIFDDQFSVERPDGSNFTLKIRSTKLEDSAMYFCASRGSGASYEQYFGPGTRLTVT.

This sequence joins TRBV2 and TRBJ2-5; the match to TRBD2 covers 10 bases. Germline V gene sequence: CDR1 SNHLY, CDR2 FYNNEI. The CDR3 extends over 14 amino acids. V lost 6 bases, J lost 2 bases, and 3 bases stayed unmatched. The CDR3 DNA reads as TGTGCCAGCAGAATAGCGGGGGGACAAGAGACCCAGTACTTC. Translation gives CASRIAGGQETQYF.

The chain combines TRBV10-3 with TRBJ1-1; 7 bases are a match to TRBD1. The length of the CDR3 is 17 residues. V was pared by 6 bases and J by 2 bases, with 15 bases of the junction left unmatched. Germline-derived CDR1 and CDR2 are ENHRY and SYGVKD. The CDR3 spells CAISGMSKGTANTEAFF. The CDR3 coding sequence is TGTGCCATCAGCGGAATGTCGAAAGGGACAGCCAACACTGAAGCTTTCTTT.

This rearrangement joins TRBV29-1 to TRBJ1-1, with 9 bases that match TRBD1. Per the germline V gene, CDR1 is SQVTM and CDR2 is ANQGSEA. Losses at the gene ends were 4 bases for V and 0 bases for J; bases not matched to a gene: 6. The CDR3 spans 15 residues. The CDR3 coding sequence is TGCAGCGTTGGGGGACAGGGTACCATGAACACTGAAGCTTTCTTT. Translating gives CSVGGQGTMNTEAFF. The variable domain in full, completed from reference TRBV29-1 and TRBJ1-1, reads SAVISQKPSRDICQRGTSLTIQCQVDSQVTMMFWYRQQPGQSLTLIATANQGSEATYESGFVIDKFPISRPNLTFSTLTVSNMSPEDSSIYLCSVGGQGTMNTEAFFGQGTRLTVV.

This clone was seen a handful of times. CDR3 nucleotide sequence: TGCGCCAGCAGCCAAGATCCATTTTATCAGCCCCAGCATTTT. Protein product: CASSQDPFYQPQHF. V is TRBV4-1 and J is TRBJ1-5; D remains ambiguous. Germline lookup yields CDR1 MGHRA and CDR2 YSYEKL. V was clipped by 0 bases and J by 5 bases, with 8 bases between them. This CDR3 spans 14 amino acids.

The V gene is TRBV30, the J gene TRBJ1-1; 9 bases map to TRBD1. The CDR3 extends over 13 amino acids. Germline-derived CDR1 and CDR2 are GTSNPN and SVGIG (reference sequence). The V and J ends lost 8 bases and 4 bases, in that order; junction bases with no gene match: 8. The CDR3 coding sequence is TGTGCCGGTACAGGGGGCATGATCACTGAAGCTTTCTTT. Translating it yields CAGTGGMITEAFF.

The chain carries TRBV11-2 and TRBJ2-2, with TRBD1 as a possible D gene (6 bases). The CDR3 is 18 residues long. Germline V gene sequence: CDR1 SGHAT, CDR2 FQNNGV. Trimming removed 0 bases at V and 1 base at J, with 15 bases between. The CDR3 is CASSLESRQVRNTGELFF. DNA for the CDR3: TGTGCCAGCAGCTTAGAGAGCCGACAGGTACGGAACACCGGGGAGCTGTTTTTT.

A remark on this clone: Other DNA variants within this sample encode the same CDR3. V usage is TRBV19 and J usage is TRBJ1-1, with a tentative D call TRBD1 (6 bases). The CDR3 runs 13 residues. The V end lost 5 bases, the J end lost 2 bases, and 9 bases lay between the germline ends. CDR1 is LNHDA and CDR2 is SQIVND in the germline V gene (reference sequence). CDR3 in amino acids: CASSQQGNTEAFF. In nucleotides, the CDR3 is TGTGCCAGTAGTCAACAGGGCAACACTGAAGCTTTCTTT. Filled out from reference TRBV19 and TRBJ1-1, the complete variable domain reads DGGITQSPKYLFRKEGQNVTLSCEQNLNHDAMYWYRQDPGQGLRLIYYSQIVNDFQKGDIAEGYSVSREKKESFPLTVTSAQKNPTAFYLCASSQQGNTEAFFGQGTRLTVV.

This chain links TRBV5-1 with TRBJ2-2, with 12 bases aligning to TRBD2. V lost 3 bases and J lost 5; bases outside the gene matches: 2. CDR3 length equals 15 residues. Germline CDR1 is SGHRS and CDR2 is YFSETQ. In DNA form, the CDR3 reads TGCGCCAGCAGCTCGACTAGCGGGGGAACCGGGGAGCTGTTTTTT. Protein sequence: CASSSTSGGTGELFF. Drawing the rest from reference TRBV5-1 and TRBJ2-2, the complete variable domain is KAGVTQTPRYLIKTRGQQVTLSCSPISGHRSVSWYQQTPGQGLQFLFEYFSETQRNKGNFPGRFSGRQFSNSRSEMNVSTLELGDSALYLCASSSTSGGTGELFFGEGSRLTVL.

This chain uses TRBV6-1 with TRBJ1-1; the match to TRBD1 covers 8 bases. The trim removed 8 bases at V and 1 base at J, leaving 3 bases unmatched. This CDR3 region has 13 residues. Per germline, CDR1 MNHNS and CDR2 SASEGT. Here the CDR3 DNA reads TGTGCCAGCGGTACAGGGGGGAACACTGAAGCTTTCTTT. Translated, it gives CASGTGGNTEAFF.

The rearrangement links TRBV7-2 to TRBJ1-2; D perhaps matches TRBD1 (5 bases). Germline CDR1 and CDR2: SGHTA and FQGNSA. V gave up 1 base and J gave up 0 bases, with 9 bases separating them. This CDR3 region has 15 residues. The CDR3 sequence: CASSLGQGSNYGYTF. The CDR3, as DNA: TGTGCCAGCAGCTTAGGTCAGGGCTCTAACTATGGCTACACCTTC.

The V gene is TRBV7-8, the J gene TRBJ2-2; 7 bases map to TRBD1. The CDR3 is 13 residues long. V lost 7 bases to trimming and J lost 6 bases; unmatched junction nucleotides: 5. Germline CDR1 SGHVS, CDR2 FQNEAQ. The CDR3 protein is CASTRGSAGELFF. The CDR3, as DNA: TGTGCCAGCACCAGGGGGTCGGCCGGGGAGCTGTTTTTT.

This chain uses TRBV4-3 with TRBJ1-6; 9 bases are a match to TRBD1. The CDR3 sequence is 15 residues long. The germline V gene has CDR1 LGHNA and CDR2 YSLEER. V lost 3 bases to trimming and J lost 6 bases; unmatched junction nucleotides: 3. In nucleotides, the CDR3 is TGCGCCAGCAGCCATTCGACAGGGGGTAATTCACCCCTCCACTTT. It translates to CASSHSTGGNSPLHF.